These 11 T cell receptor beta chains were sequenced from one sample in a study of CD8+ T cells in alopecia areata. The authors extracted RNA and reverse transcribed it into cDNA as the sequencing template. Clones were read by immunoSEQ multiplex PCR, and TCRdb kept only the in-frame ones, dropping some. The data hold under 150,000 clones, with more than 55% observed a single time. Sequences were obtained from CD8+ T cells sorted from blood. These receptors originate from a human donor in good health.

This clone was seen many times. Distinct nucleotide sequences in the sample also encode this CDR3. The chain is built from TRBV25-1 and TRBJ2-5; possible D gene TRBD1, 5 bases. CDR3 length: 12 residues. V gave up 5 bases and J gave up 5 bases, with 9 bases separating them. Germline V gene sequence: CDR1 MGHDK, CDR2 SYGVNS. In nucleotides, the CDR3 is TGTGCCAGCAGTTTGGGGCGGGAGACCCAGTACTTC. Its translation is CASSLGRETQYF.

The rearrangement joins TRBV7-6 to TRBJ2-7; the D gene is possibly TRBD2 (6 bases). V was clipped by 6 bases and J by 7 bases, with 16 bases between them. CDR3 length equals 13 residues. Germline V gives CDR1 SGHVS, CDR2 FNYEAQ. The CDR3 sequence: CASSPTHAGEQYF. CDR3 DNA sequence: TGTGCCAGCAGTCCGACTCACGCGGGGGAGCAGTACTTC.

V usage is TRBV7-9 and J usage is TRBJ2-1, with D tentatively TRBD1 (7 bases). The germline V gene has CDR1 SEHNR and CDR2 FQNEAQ (reference sequence). The CDR3 length is 13 residues. Trimming removed 4 bases at V and 7 bases at J, with 11 bases between. CDR3 DNA sequence: TGTGCCAGCAGCTCCCCAGGGGGGAATGAGCAGTTCTTC. Its protein is CASSSPGGNEQFF.

The chain employs TRBV13 and TRBJ2-3; 10 nucleotides align to TRBD1. The ends lost 5 bases at V and 4 bases at J; junction bases unmatched: 3. Germline V gene sequence: CDR1 PRHDT, CDR2 FYEKMQ (reference sequence). CDR3 length equals 14 residues. CDR3 sequence reads: CASSRQGAADTQYF. The DNA of the CDR3 is TGTGCCAGCAGCAGACAGGGGGCTGCAGATACGCAGTATTTT.

This clone occurred a few times. V is TRBV5-1 and J is TRBJ2-2, with D possibly matching TRBD2 (6 bases). Germline V lookup: CDR1 SGHRS, CDR2 YFSETQ. The CDR3 loop spans 14 amino acids. With 7 bases removed from V and 4 bases from J, the gap between germline ends came to 14 bases. Here the CDR3 DNA reads TGCGCCAGCTCCACACCGGGAGTCACCGGGGAGCTGTTTTTT. Encoded protein: CASSTPGVTGELFF.

This clone was seen a handful of times. The V call is TRBV15, the J call TRBJ2-5; D is unresolved. The V gene lost 1 base and the J gene lost 0 bases, with 12 bases spanning the gap. Germline-derived CDR1 and CDR2 are LNHNV and YYDKDF (reference sequence). The CDR3 extends over 16 amino acids. The CDR3 reads CATSRVTLYHQETQYF. Here the CDR3 DNA reads TGTGCCACCAGCAGAGTAACACTCTATCACCAAGAGACCCAGTACTTC.

Remarks on this clone: In the same sample, other DNA sequences code for this CDR3. The CDR3 is CASSLAPYEQYF. CDR3 in DNA: TGTGCCAGCAGCTTGGCTCCATACGAGCAGTACTTC. The rearrangement joins TRBV5-4 to TRBJ2-7; D unresolved. Germline V gene sequence: CDR1 SGHNT, CDR2 YYREEE (reference sequence). CDR3 length: 12 amino acids. Trimming took off 0 bases at V and 4 bases at J, with 5 bases between the two ends.

V gene TRBV5-6 combines with J gene TRBJ2-7; TRBD2 is a possible D gene (6 bases). The germline V gene has CDR1 SGHDT and CDR2 YYEEEE. The CDR3 is 14 residues long. Trimming took off 3 bases at V and 6 bases at J, with 16 bases between the two ends. CDR3 nucleotides: TGTGCCAGCAGCTGGGGGACTCTATCGGGCGAGCAGTACTTC. Protein sequence: CASSWGTLSGEQYF.

V and J are TRBV7-9 and TRBJ2-1; no clear D gene. Per the germline V gene, CDR1 is SEHNR and CDR2 is FQNEAQ (reference sequence). Trimming took 2 bases from V and 10 from J, leaving 6 bases between them. This CDR3 comprises 11 residues. The CDR3 reads CASSLTAEQFF. CDR3 nucleotide sequence: TGTGCCAGCAGCTTAACAGCCGAGCAGTTCTTC.

This clone was detected a few times. The rearrangement joins TRBV5-6 to TRBJ2-3, with 15 bases matching TRBD2. This CDR3 is 15 amino acids long. Germline lookup yields CDR1 SGHDT and CDR2 YYEEEE. Germline trimming cut 4 bases from V and 4 bases from J; bases unmatched to any gene: 1. The DNA of the CDR3 is TGTGCCAGCAGCCGGACTAGCGGGAGGGCAGATACGCAGTATTTT. It yields the protein CASSRTSGRADTQYF. The variable domain in full, completed from reference TRBV5-6 and TRBJ2-3, reads DAGVTQSPTHLIKTRGQQVTLRCSPKSGHDTVSWYQQALGQGPQFIFQYYEEEERQRGNFPDRFSGHQFPNYSSELNVNALLLGDSALYLCASSRTSGRADTQYFGPGTRLTVL.

The chain links TRBV6-1 to TRBJ1-5; D call uncertain. Germline V gene data show CDR1 as MNHNS and CDR2 as SASEGT. This CDR3 has 14 residues. Trimming stripped 7 bases from V and 10 bases from J, with 20 bases between. The CDR3 here is CASKDEGSLQPQHF. Here the CDR3 DNA reads TGTGCCAGCAAGGATGAGGGCAGCCTCCAACCCCAGCATTTT.